This is a list of T cell receptor beta chains from one sample in a study of T cell responses to AZD1222 COVID-19 vaccine. Produced via immunoSEQ multiplex PCR; TCRdb's table is partial and in-frame only. The data show under 150,000 clones, with about 90% seen just once and roughly 5.5% held by the top ten. The material sequenced was peripheral blood, taken on day 0 of AZD1222 vaccination. These receptors were taken from an adult in good health. Both conserved end residues are part of each CDR3. Fields, in order: D gene, clone size, J gene, V gene, CDR3 protein, CDR3 DNA. D genes are given only for firm matches. Part of the rows lack a size; the others show once, few, many or a class for expanded clones.

D: TRBD1
size: NA
J: TRBJ1-2
V: TRBV29-1
CDR3: CSVDGRGQGRGLYGYTF
DNA: TGCAGCGTTGATGGTCGCGGACAGGGGAGGGGGCTCTATGGCTACACCTTC

D: NA
size: NA
J: TRBJ2-3
V: TRBV3-1/TRBV3-2
CDR3: CASSQGLGSTDTQYF
DNA: TGTGCCAGCAGCCAAGGACTTGGAAGCACAGATACGCAGTATTTT

D: NA
size: NA
J: TRBJ2-3
V: TRBV9
CDR3: CASSVGAANTDTQYF
DNA: TGTGCCAGCAGCGTAGGAGCGGCAAACACAGATACGCAGTATTTT

D: NA
size: NA
J: TRBJ1-5
V: TRBV5-6
CDR3: CASSLGAVVQPQHF
DNA: TGTGCCAGCAGTCTAGGGGCGGTGGTTCAGCCCCAGCATTTT

D: TRBD1
size: NA
J: TRBJ2-7
V: TRBV5-1
CDR3: CASSASGQGAYEQYF
DNA: TGCGCCAGCAGTGCCTCCGGACAGGGGGCCTACGAGCAGTACTTC

D: TRBD2
size: once
J: TRBJ2-7
V: TRBV19
CDR3: CASSIPGLGSREQYF
DNA: TGTGCCAGTAGTATACCGGGACTAGGGTCGCGGGAGCAGTACTTC

D: NA
size: NA
J: TRBJ2-7
V: TRBV5-1
CDR3: CASSWRTAAYEQYF
DNA: TGCGCCAGCAGCTGGCGGACCGCCGCCTACGAGCAGTACTTC

D: NA
size: NA
J: TRBJ1-2
V: TRBV6-1
CDR3: CASSEEVSSGYTF
DNA: TGTGCCAGCAGTGAAGAGGTTTCGAGCGGCTACACCTTC

D: NA
size: NA
J: TRBJ1-5
V: TRBV15
CDR3: CATKQLVPPRSNQPQHF
DNA: TGTGCCACCAAGCAGCTGGTACCACCCCGAAGCAATCAGCCCCAGCATTTT

D: NA
size: NA
J: TRBJ1-2
V: TRBV18
CDR3: CASSPSEAEYGYTF
DNA: TGTGCCAGCTCACCCTCCGAGGCCGAATATGGCTACACCTTC

D: NA
size: once
J: TRBJ1-5
V: TRBV6-5
CDR3: CASSLGVLSQPQHF
DNA: TGTGCCAGCAGCCTGGGTGTCCTGAGTCAGCCCCAGCATTTT

D: TRBD1
size: NA
J: TRBJ2-7
V: TRBV4-2
CDR3: CASSQEAGTGGYEQYF
DNA: TGTGCCAGCAGCCAAGAGGCCGGGACAGGGGGCTACGAGCAGTACTTC

D: NA
size: NA
J: TRBJ1-3
V: TRBV4-3
CDR3: CASSQTQDRLNTIYF
DNA: TGCGCCAGCAGCCAGACACAGGATCGTCTAAACACCATATATTTT

D: TRBD1
size: NA
J: TRBJ1-3
V: TRBV6-5
CDR3: CASSPGQGGVAIYF
DNA: TGTGCCAGCAGCCCGGGACAGGGGGGAGTCGCCATATATTTT

D: TRBD1
size: NA
J: TRBJ1-5
V: TRBV6-4
CDR3: CARGRQGKPQHF
DNA: TGTGCCAGGGGGAGACAGGGAAAGCCCCAGCATTTT

D: TRBD2
size: NA
J: TRBJ2-7
V: TRBV27
CDR3: CASSSQGLASYEQYF
DNA: TGTGCCAGCAGTTCCCAAGGACTAGCCTCCTACGAGCAGTACTTC

D: NA
size: few
J: TRBJ2-2
V: TRBV5-6
CDR3: CASSPNHRAGGELFF
DNA: TGTGCCAGCAGCCCCAACCACAGGGCGGGCGGGGAGCTGTTTTTT